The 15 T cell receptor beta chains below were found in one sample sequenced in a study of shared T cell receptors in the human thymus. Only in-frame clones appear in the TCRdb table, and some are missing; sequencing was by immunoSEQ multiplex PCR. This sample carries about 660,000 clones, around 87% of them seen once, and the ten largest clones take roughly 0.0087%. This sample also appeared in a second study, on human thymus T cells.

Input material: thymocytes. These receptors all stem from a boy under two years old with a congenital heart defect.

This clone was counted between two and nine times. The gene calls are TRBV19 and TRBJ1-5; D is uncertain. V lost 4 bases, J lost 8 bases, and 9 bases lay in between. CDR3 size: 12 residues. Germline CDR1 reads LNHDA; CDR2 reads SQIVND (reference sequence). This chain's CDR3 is CASSNPEEPQHF. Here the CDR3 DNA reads TGTGCCAGTAGTAACCCTGAGGAGCCCCAGCATTTT.

The CDR3 region is CAWSVQGGGRWTRKETQYF. DNA for the CDR3: TGTGCCTGGAGTGTACAAGGAGGGGGAAGGTGGACTAGGAAAGAGACCCAGTACTTC. This rearrangement joins TRBV30 to TRBJ2-5, with D perhaps matching TRBD2 (7 bases). CDR3 size: 19 residues. Per germline, CDR1 GTSNPN and CDR2 SVGIG (reference sequence). The V end was cut by 0 bases, the J end by 3 bases, with 26 bases between.

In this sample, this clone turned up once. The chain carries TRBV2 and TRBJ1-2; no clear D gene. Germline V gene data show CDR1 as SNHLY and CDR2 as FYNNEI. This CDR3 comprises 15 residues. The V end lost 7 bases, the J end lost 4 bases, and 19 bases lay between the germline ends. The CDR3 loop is CASTSVTERGYGYTF. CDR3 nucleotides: TGTGCCAGCACCTCGGTGACGGAGCGCGGCTATGGCTACACCTTC. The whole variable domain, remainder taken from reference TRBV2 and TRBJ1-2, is EPEVTQTPSHQVTQMGQEVILRCVPISNHLYFYWYRQILGQKVEFLVSFYNNEISEKSEIFDDQFSVERPDGSNFTLKIRSTKLEDSAMYFCASTSVTERGYGYTFGSGTRLTVV.

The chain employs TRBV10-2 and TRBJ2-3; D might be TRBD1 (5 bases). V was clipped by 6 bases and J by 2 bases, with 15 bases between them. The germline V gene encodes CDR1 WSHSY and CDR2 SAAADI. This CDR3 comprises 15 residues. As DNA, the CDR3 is TGCGCCAGCAGGGTAGGGGATTGGGACACAGATACGCAGTATTTT. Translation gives CASRVGDWDTDTQYF.

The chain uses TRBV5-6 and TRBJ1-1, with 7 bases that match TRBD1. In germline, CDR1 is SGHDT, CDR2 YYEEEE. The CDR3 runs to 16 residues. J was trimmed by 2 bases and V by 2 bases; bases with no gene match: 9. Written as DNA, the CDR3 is TGTGCCAGCAGCTTTATACCGAGACAGGGTAACACTGAAGCTTTCTTT. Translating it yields CASSFIPRQGNTEAFF.

The CDR3 protein is CAWRPSPYRFAIYF. The CDR3 region has the DNA TGTGCCTGGAGGCCTTCTCCCTATCGGTTTGCCATATATTTT. This chain uses TRBV30 with TRBJ1-3; D uncertain. Between the trimmed V and J ends, which lost 3 bases and 11 bases, there was a span of 20 bases. CDR3 length: 14 amino acids. Germline V gene sequence: CDR1 GTSNPN, CDR2 SVGIG (reference sequence). Variable domain in full (rest from reference TRBV30 and TRBJ1-3): SQTIHQWPATLVQPVGSPLSLECTVEGTSNPNLYWYRQAAGRGLQLLFYSVGIGQISSEVPQNLSASRPQDRQFILSSKKLLLSDSGFYLCAWRPSPYRFAIYFGEGSWLTVV.

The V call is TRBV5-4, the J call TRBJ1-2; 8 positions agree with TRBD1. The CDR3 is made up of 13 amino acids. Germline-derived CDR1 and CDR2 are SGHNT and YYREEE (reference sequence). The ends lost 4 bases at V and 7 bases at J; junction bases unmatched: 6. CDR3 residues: CASSLGQEFGYTF. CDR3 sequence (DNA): TGTGCCAGCAGCCTGGGACAGGAGTTTGGCTACACCTTC.

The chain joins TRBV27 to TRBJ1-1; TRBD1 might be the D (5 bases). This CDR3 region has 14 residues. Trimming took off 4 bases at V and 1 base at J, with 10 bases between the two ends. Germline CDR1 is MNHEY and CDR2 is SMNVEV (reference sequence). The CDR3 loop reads CASSSSTENTEAFF. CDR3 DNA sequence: TGTGCCAGCAGTTCCTCGACAGAGAACACTGAAGCTTTCTTT.

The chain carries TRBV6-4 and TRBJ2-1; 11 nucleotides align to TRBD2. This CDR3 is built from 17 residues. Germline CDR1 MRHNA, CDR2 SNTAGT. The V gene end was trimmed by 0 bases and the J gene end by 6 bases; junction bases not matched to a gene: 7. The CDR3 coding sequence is TGTGCCAGCAGTGACTCTCCCCCGGGACTAGCGGCCAATGAGCAGTTCTTC. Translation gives CASSDSPPGLAANEQFF.

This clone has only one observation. Here the CDR3 reads CASVGGLYHDEQFF. For the CDR3, the DNA is TGCGCCAGCGTAGGGGGACTATATCATGATGAGCAGTTCTTC. This chain joins TRBV5-1 and TRBJ2-1; TRBD2 might be the D (7 bases). Germline CDR1 reads SGHRS; CDR2 reads YFSETQ. The CDR3 has 14 amino acids. V gave up 7 bases and J gave up 8 bases, with 19 bases separating them. The entire variable domain, with the rest obtained from reference TRBV5-1 and TRBJ2-1, is as follows: KAGVTQTPRYLIKTRGQQVTLSCSPISGHRSVSWYQQTPGQGLQFLFEYFSETQRNKGNFPGRFSGRQFSNSRSEMNVSTLELGDSALYLCASVGGLYHDEQFFGPGTRLTVL.

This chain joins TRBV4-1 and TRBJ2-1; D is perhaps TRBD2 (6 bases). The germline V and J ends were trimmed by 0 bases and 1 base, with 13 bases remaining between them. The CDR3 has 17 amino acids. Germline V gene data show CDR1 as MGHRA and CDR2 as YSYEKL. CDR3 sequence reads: CASSQEGTSRSYNEQFF. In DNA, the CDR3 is TGCGCCAGCAGCCAAGAAGGAACTAGCAGGTCCTACAATGAGCAGTTCTTC.

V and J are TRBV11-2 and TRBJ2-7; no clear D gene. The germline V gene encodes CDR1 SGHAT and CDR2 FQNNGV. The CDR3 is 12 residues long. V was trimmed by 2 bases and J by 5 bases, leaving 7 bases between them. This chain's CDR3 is CASSLRHNEQYF. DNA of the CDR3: TGTGCCAGCAGCTTAAGACACAACGAGCAGTACTTC.

Written as DNA, the CDR3 is TGTGCCAGCAGCTTAGTGGAGGCCTACGAGCAGTACTTC. Translating it yields CASSLVEAYEQYF. V usage is TRBV11-2 and J usage is TRBJ2-7, with a weak D call TRBD2 (5 bases). CDR3 length: 13 amino acids. V lost 1 base, J lost 2 bases, and 6 bases lay in between. Germline CDR1 SGHAT, CDR2 FQNNGV.

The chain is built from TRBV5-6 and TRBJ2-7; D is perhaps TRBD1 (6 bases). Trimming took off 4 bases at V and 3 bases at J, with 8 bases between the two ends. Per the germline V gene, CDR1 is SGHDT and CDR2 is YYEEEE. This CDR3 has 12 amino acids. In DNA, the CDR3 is TGTGCCAGCAGCGTGGACAGCTACGAGCAGTACTTC. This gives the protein CASSVDSYEQYF.

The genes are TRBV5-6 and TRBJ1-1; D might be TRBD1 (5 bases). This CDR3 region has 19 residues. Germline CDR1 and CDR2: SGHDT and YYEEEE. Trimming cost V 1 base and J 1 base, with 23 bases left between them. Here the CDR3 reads CASSLIRVRYKPSNTEAFF. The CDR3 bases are TGTGCCAGCAGCTTGATCAGGGTCCGATACAAACCGTCGAACACTGAAGCTTTCTTT.